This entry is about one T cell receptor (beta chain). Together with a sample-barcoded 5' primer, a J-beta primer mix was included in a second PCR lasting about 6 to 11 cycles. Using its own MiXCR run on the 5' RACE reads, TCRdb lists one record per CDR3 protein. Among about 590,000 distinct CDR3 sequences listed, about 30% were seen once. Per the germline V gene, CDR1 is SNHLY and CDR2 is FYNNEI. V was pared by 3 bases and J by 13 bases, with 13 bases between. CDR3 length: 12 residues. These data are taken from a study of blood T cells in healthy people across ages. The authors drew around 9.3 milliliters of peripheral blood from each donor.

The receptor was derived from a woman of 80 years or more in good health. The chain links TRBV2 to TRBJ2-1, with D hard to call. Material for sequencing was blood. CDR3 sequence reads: CASSDIAETQFF. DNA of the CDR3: TGTGCCAGCAGTGATATAGCAGAGACCCAGTTCTTC. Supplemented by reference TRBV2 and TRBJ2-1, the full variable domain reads EPEVTQTPSHQVTQMGQEVILRCVPISNHLYFYWYRQILGQKVEFLVSFYNNEISEKSEIFDDQFSVERPDGSNFTLKIRSTKLEDSAMYFCASSDIAETQFFGPGTRLTVL.